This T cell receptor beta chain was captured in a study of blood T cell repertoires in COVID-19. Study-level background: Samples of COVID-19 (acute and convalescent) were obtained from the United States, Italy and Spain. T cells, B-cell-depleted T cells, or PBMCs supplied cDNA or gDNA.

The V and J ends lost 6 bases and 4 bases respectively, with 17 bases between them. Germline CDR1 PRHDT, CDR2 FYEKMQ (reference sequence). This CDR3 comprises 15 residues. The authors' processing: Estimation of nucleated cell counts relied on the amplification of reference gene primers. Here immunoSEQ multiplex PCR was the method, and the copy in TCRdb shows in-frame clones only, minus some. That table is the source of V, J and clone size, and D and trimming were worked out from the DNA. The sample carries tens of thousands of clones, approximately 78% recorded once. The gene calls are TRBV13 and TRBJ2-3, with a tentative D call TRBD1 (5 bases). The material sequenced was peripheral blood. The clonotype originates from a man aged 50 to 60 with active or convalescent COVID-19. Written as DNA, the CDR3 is TGTGCCAGCAGTTTTAGGACATCCTCCCCAGATACGCAGTATTTT. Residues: CASSFRTSSPDTQYF.